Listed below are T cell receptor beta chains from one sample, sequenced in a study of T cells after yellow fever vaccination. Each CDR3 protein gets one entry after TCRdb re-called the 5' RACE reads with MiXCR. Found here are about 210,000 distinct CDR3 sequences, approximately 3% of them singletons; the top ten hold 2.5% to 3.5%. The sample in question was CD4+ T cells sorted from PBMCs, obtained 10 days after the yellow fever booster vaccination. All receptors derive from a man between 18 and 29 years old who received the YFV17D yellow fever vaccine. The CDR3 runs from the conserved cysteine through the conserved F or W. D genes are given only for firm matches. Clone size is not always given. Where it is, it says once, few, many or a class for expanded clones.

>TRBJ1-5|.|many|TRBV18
TGTGCCAGCTCACCATTAGAGGGGGGTCAGCCCCAGCATTTT
CASSPLEGGQPQHF
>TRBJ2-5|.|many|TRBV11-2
TGTGCCAGCAGCTCTCCGGGGCACGGAGAGACCCAGTACTTC
CASSSPGHGETQYF
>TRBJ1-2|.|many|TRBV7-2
TGTGCCAGCAGCTTAAATATGAAAGGGAGCTATGGCTACACCTTC
CASSLNMKGSYGYTF
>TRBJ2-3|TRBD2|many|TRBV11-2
TGTGCCAGCAGTCAAGCTTGGCGGGGGGACCATACGCAGTATTTT
CASSQAWRGDHTQYF
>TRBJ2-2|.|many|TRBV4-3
TGCGCCAGCAGCCGATTAGGGGGGGAAGCCGGGGAGCTGTTTTTT
CASSRLGGEAGELFF
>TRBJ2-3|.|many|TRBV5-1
TGCGCCAGCAGCTTGGACCCATCTAGCACAGATACGCAGTATTTT
CASSLDPSSTDTQYF
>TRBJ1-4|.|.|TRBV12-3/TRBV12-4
TGTGCCAGCAGCCTCCGGGACGGTGAAAAACTGTTTTTT
CASSLRDGEKLFF
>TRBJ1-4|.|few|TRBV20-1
TGCAGTGCTCGCCCGGACTCCACGGGAAAACTGTTTTTT
CSARPDSTGKLFF
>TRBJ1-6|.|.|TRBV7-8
TGTGCCAGCAGCCGGGCCGGGGGCAACTATAATTCACCCCTCCACTTT
CASSRAGGNYNSPLHF
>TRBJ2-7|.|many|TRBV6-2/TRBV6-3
TGTGCCAGCAGCATCGACGGATTCTCCTACGAGCAGTACTTC
CASSIDGFSYEQYF
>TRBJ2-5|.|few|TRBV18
TGTGCCAGCGCTCCCGGGTTCCAAGAGACCCAGTACTTC
CASAPGFQETQYF
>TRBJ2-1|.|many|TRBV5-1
TGCGCCAGCAGCTCCTACGGGACGGAGAGTGGCAATGAGCAGTTCTTC
CASSSYGTESGNEQFF
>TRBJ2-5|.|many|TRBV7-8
TGTGCCAGCAGCTTGGCGACCCGGTCGGAGACCCAGTACTTC
CASSLATRSETQYF
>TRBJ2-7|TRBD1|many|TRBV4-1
TGCGCCAGCAGGGAAAGGGCCGGGACAGGAGAACGCGAGCAGTACTTC
CASRERAGTGEREQYF
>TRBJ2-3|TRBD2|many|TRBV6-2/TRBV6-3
TGTGCCAGCAGTCCCAGGACTAGCGGGGGGGCCGGGGGCACAGATACGCAGTATTTT
CASSPRTSGGAGGTDTQYF
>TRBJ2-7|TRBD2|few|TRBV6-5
TGTGCCAGCAGTTACTCGCTAGCGGGTGCCTCCTACGAGCAGTACTTC
CASSYSLAGASYEQYF
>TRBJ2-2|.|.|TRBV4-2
TGTGCCAGCAGCCAAGTGCAGGGGGGGCAAAACACCGGGGAGCTGTTTTTT
CASSQVQGGQNTGELFF
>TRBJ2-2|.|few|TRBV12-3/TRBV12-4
TGTGCCAGCAGATTAACAGAATTAAACACCGGGGAGCTGTTTTTT
CASRLTELNTGELFF
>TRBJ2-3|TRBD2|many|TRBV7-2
TGTGCCAGCAGAGGCGGGGGAAGCACAGATACGCAGTATTTT
CASRGGGSTDTQYF
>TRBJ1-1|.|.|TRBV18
TGTGCCAGCTCATTCAGAGAGCCGGAAGCTTTCTTT
CASSFREPEAFF
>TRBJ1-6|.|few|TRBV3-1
TGTGCCAGCAGCCAAGATCTGGCGGATTCACCCCTCCACTTT
CASSQDLADSPLHF
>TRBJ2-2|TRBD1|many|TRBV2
TGTGCCAGCAGTCGACAGGGATTGAACACCGGGGAGCTGTTTTTT
CASSRQGLNTGELFF
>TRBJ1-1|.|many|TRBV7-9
TGTGCCAGCAGCGACCGGGACACAACGGGTAGCACTGAAGCTTTCTTT
CASSDRDTTGSTEAFF
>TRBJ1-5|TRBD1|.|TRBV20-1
TGCAGTGCTAGGGGAATAGGGGACAGGTATAGCAATCAGCCCCAGCATTTT
CSARGIGDRYSNQPQHF
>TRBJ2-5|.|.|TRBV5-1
TGCGCCAGCAGCGAACAACAAGTGGAGACCCAGTACTTC
CASSEQQVETQYF
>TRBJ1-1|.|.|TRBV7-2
TGTGCCAGCAGCGTGATCATGAACACTGAAGCTTTCTTT
CASSVIMNTEAFF
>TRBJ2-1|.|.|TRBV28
TGTGCCAGCAGTTTCACGGGCGGGATGTCGGGTGAGCAGTTCTTC
CASSFTGGMSGEQFF
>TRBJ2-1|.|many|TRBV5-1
TGCGCCAGCAGCTTGAGGCTGGGACTGGGTACCCATGAGCAGTTCTTC
CASSLRLGLGTHEQFF
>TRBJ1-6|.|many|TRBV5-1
TGCGCCAGCAGCGTGGACCTTACTTCACCCCTCCACTTT
CASSVDLTSPLHF
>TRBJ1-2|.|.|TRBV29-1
TGCAGCGTTGAAACTGTGGGGAACTATGGCTACACCTTC
CSVETVGNYGYTF
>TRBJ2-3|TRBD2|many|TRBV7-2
TGTGCCAGCAGGCCCCCGGCGGGGGGCAAAGATACGCAGTATTTT
CASRPPAGGKDTQYF
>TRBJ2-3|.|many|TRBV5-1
TGCGCCAGCAGCTTGGCCATAGGGTACACAGATACGCAGTATTTT
CASSLAIGYTDTQYF
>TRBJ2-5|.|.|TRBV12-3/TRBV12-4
TGTGCCAGCAGTCCTGGACAGTTCCAAGAGACCCAGTACTTC
CASSPGQFQETQYF
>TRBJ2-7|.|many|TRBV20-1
TGCAGTGCCACGAGGGCGGAAGCTCGAAACGAGCAGTACTTC
CSATRAEARNEQYF
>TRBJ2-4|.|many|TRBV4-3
TGCGCCAGCAGCCAAGATTCGGGTTGGGGCAAAAACATTCAGTACTTC
CASSQDSGWGKNIQYF
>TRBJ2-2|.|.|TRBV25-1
TGTGCCAGCAGTGAGCCGGGGTCATCCGGGGAGCTGTTTTTT
CASSEPGSSGELFF
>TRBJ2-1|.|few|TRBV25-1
TGTGCCAGCAGTGTAGTCGGTGGCCCCTACAATGAGCAGTTCTTC
CASSVVGGPYNEQFF
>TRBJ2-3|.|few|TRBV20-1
TGCAGTGCTAGACCCCCCGGGGGTAGCACAGATACGCAGTATTTT
CSARPPGGSTDTQYF
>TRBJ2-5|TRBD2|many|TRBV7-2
TGTGCCAGCAGCTTTCAAGGGCTAGCGGGGGAAGAGACCCAGTACTTC
CASSFQGLAGEETQYF
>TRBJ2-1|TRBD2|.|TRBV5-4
TGTGCCAGCAGCTTGGATGTAGCGGGGGGTGAGCAGTTCTTC
CASSLDVAGGEQFF
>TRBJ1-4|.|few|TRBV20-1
TGCAGTGCTAGCCGACCTGGGGAACCGTTTTTT
CSASRPGEPFF
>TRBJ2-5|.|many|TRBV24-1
TGTGCCACCAGTGTCCTGGGGGCCGGGGGAGAGACCCAGTACTTC
CATSVLGAGGETQYF